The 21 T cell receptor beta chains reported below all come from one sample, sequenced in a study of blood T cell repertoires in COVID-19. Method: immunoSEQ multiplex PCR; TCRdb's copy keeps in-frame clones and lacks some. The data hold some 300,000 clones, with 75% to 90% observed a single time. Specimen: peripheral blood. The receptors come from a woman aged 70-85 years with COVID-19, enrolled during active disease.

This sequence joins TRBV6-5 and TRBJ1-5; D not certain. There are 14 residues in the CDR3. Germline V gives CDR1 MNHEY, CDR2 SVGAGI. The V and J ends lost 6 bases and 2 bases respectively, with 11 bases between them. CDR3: CASRQFQGNQPQHF. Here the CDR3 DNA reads TGTGCCAGCAGGCAGTTTCAGGGCAATCAGCCCCAGCATTTT.

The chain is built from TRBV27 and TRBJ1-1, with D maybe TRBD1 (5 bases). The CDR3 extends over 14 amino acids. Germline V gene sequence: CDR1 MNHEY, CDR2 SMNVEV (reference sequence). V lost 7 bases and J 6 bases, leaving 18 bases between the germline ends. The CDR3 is CASTPYRDSAEAFF. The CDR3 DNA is TGTGCCAGCACCCCTTACCGGGACTCTGCTGAAGCTTTCTTT.

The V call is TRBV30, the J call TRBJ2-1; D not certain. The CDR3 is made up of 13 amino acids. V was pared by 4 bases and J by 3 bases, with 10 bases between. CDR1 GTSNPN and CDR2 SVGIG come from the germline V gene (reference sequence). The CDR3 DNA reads TGTGCCTGGATGAGCCTAGACTACAATGAGCAGTTCTTC. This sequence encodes CAWMSLDYNEQFF.

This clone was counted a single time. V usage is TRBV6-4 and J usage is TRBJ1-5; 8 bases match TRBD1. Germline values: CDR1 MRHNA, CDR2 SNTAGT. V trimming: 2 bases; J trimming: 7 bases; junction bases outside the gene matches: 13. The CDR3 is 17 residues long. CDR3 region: CASSDRTGTGKGQPQHF. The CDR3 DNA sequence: TGTGCCAGCAGTGACCGGACAGGGACGGGGAAGGGGCAGCCCCAGCATTTT.

The CDR3, as DNA: TGTGCCAGCAGGGAGGGGACTAGCGGCTACGAGCAGTACTTC. The encoded protein is CASREGTSGYEQYF. The chain joins TRBV2 to TRBJ2-7, with TRBD2 matching 11 bases. Germline V gene sequence: CDR1 SNHLY, CDR2 FYNNEI. V dropped 6 bases and J dropped 3; count of bases not matched to a gene: 4. The CDR3 covers 14 residues.

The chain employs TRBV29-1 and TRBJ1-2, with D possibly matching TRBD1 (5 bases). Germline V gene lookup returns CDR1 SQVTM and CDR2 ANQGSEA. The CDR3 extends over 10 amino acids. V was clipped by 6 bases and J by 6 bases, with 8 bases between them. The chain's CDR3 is CSVAGDGYTF. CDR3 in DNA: TGCAGCGTGGCGGGGGATGGCTACACCTTC.

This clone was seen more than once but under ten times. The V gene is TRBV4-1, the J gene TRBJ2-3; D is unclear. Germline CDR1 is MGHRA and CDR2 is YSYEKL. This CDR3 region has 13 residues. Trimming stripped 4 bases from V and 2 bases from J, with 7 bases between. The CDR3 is CASSLVVTDTQYF. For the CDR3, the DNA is TGCGCCAGCAGCCTCGTCGTCACAGATACGCAGTATTTT.

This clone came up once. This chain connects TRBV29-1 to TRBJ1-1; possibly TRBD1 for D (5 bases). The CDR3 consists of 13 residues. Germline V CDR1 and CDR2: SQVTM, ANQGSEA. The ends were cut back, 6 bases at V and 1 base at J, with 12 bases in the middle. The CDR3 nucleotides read TGCAGCGTGCCAGGGTTGTGGAACACTGAAGCTTTCTTT. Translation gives CSVPGLWNTEAFF.

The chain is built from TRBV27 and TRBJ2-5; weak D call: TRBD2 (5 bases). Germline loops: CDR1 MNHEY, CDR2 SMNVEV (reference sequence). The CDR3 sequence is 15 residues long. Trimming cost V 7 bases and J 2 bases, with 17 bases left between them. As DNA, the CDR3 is TGTGCCAGCAACTGGCTAGAAGAGGGACAAGAGACCCAGTACTTC. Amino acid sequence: CASNWLEEGQETQYF.

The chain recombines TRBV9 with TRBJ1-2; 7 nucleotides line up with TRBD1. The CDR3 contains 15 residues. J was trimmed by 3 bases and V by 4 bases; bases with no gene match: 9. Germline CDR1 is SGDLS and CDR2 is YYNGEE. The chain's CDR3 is CASSPGGTDHYGYTF. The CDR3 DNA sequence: TGTGCCAGCAGCCCGGGGGGGACAGATCACTATGGCTACACCTTC.

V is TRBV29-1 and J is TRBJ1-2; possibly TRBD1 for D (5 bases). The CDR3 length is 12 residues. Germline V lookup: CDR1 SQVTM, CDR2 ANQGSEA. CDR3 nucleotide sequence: TGCAGTGGGGCGGATGAAGGCTATGGCTACACCTTC. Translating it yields CSGADEGYGYTF.

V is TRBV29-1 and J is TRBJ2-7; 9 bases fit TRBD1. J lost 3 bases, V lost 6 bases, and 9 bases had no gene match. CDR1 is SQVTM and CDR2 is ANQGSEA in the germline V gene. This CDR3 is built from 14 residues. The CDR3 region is CSVEKGQGNYEQYF. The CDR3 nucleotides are TGCAGCGTAGAAAAGGGACAGGGAAACTACGAGCAGTACTTC.

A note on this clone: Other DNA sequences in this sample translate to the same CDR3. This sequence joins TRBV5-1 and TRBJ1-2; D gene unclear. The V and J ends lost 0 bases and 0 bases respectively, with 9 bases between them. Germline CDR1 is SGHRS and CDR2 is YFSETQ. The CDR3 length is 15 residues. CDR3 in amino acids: CASSLGQSANYGYTF. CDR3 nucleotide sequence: TGCGCCAGCAGCTTGGGGCAGTCTGCTAACTATGGCTACACCTTC.

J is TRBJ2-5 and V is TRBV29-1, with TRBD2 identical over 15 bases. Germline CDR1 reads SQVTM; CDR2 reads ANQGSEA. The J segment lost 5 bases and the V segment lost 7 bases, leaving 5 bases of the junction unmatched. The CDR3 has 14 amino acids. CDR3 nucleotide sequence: TGCAGCGGTTCCGGGACTAGCGGGGGGGAGACCCAGTACTTC. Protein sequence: CSGSGTSGGETQYF.

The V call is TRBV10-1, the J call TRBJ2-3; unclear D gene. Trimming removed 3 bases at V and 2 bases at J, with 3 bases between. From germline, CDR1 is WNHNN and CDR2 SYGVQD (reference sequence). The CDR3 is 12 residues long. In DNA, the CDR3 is TGCGCCAGCAGTGAATACACAGATACGCAGTATTTT. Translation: CASSEYTDTQYF.

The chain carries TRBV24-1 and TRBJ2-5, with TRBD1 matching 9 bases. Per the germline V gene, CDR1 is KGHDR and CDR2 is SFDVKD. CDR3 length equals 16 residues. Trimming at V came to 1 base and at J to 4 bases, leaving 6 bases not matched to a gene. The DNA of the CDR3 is TGTGCCACCAGTGATTTAAGGACAGGGGAGAGAGAGACCCAGTACTTC. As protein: CATSDLRTGERETQYF.

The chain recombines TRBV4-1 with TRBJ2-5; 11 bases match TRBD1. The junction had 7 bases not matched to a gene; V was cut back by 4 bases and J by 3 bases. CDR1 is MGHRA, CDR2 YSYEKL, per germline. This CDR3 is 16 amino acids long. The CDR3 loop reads CASSPAGTGGEETQYF. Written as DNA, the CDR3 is TGCGCCAGCAGCCCGGCCGGGACAGGGGGTGAAGAGACCCAGTACTTC.

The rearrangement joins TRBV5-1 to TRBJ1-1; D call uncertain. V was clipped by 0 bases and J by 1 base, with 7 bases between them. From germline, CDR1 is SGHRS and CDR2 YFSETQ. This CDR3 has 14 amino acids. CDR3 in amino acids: CASSLVRENTEAFF. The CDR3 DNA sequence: TGCGCCAGCAGCTTGGTACGGGAGAACACTGAAGCTTTCTTT.

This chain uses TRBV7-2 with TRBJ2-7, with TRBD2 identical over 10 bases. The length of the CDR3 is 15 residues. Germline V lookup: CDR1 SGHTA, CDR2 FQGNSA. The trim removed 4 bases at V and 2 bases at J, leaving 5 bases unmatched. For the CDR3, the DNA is TGTGCCAGCAGCTCCCCGGGACTAGCGACCTACGAGCAGTACTTC. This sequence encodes CASSSPGLATYEQYF.

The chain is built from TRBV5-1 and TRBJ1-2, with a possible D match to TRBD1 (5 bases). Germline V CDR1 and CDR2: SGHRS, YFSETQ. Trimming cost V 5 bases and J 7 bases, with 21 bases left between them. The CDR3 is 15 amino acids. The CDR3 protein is CASRSSGGGYSGYTF. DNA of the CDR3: TGCGCCAGCAGATCGTCTGGCGGGGGGTACAGTGGCTACACCTTC.

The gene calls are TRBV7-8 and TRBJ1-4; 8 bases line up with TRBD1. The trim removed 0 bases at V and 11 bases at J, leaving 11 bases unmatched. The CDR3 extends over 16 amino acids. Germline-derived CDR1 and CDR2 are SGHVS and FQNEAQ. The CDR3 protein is CASSLASGPGGTKLFF. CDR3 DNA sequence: TGTGCCAGCAGCTTAGCGTCTGGGCCAGGGGGCACGAAACTGTTTTTT.